The 5 T cell receptor beta chains given below trace back to one sample, sequenced in a study of blood T cell repertoires in COVID-19. The data were produced by immunoSEQ multiplex PCR, yet TCRdb's version contains in-frame clones alone and is incomplete. The data show some 260,000 clones, about 87% seen once. The sequencing sample was made of peripheral blood. All receptors derive from a woman aged 30 to 39 with COVID-19, enrolled during active disease.

This clone came up once. The CDR3 DNA follows: TGTGCCAGCAGCAAGGACTCCAATTCCTACGAGCAGTACTTC. Its translation is CASSKDSNSYEQYF. The chain carries TRBV11-2 and TRBJ2-7; D possibly corresponds to TRBD2 (5 bases). With 5 bases removed from V and 1 base from J, the gap between germline ends came to 12 bases. The CDR3 totals 14 residues. Germline CDR1 reads SGHAT; CDR2 reads FQNNGV.

The CDR3 DNA reads as TGTGCCAGCAGCCAAGATTCCGGGGGATACCAAGAGACCCAGTACTTC. It specifies CASSQDSGGYQETQYF. The V and J genes are TRBV3-1 (or the pseudogene TRBV3-2) and TRBJ2-5; D might be TRBD2 (6 bases). Germline V gives CDR1 LGHDT, CDR2 YNNKEL (reference sequence). CDR3 length equals 16 residues. Trimming removed 0 bases at V and 0 bases at J, with 11 bases between.

The rearrangement links TRBV10-1 to TRBJ2-1; the D is unclear. CDR1 is WNHNN and CDR2 is SYGVQD in the germline V gene (reference sequence). The CDR3 has 11 amino acids. V dropped 4 bases and J dropped 10 bases, with 8 bases sitting between them. CDR3 residues: CASSVGAEQFF. Here the CDR3 DNA reads TGCGCCAGCAGTGTCGGAGCCGAGCAGTTCTTC.

The rearrangement joins TRBV25-1 to TRBJ1-1; the D gene is possibly TRBD1 (5 bases). The CDR3 spans 15 residues. With 1 base removed from V and 6 bases from J, the gap between germline ends came to 15 bases. Germline loops: CDR1 MGHDK, CDR2 SYGVNS. The CDR3 sequence is CASSEFTGGSPEAFF. The CDR3 DNA reads TGTGCCAGCAGTGAATTTACAGGAGGGAGCCCTGAAGCTTTCTTT.

The V call is TRBV5-1, the J call TRBJ1-1, with 8 bases matching TRBD1. This CDR3 region has 13 residues. Unmatched junction bases numbered 7, after V lost 6 bases and J lost 6 bases. Germline CDR1 is SGHRS and CDR2 is YFSETQ. CDR3 in DNA: TGCGCCAGCATTACAGGGGGTAGCGCTGAAGCTTTCTTT. Protein product: CASITGGSAEAFF. Looking up the rest from reference TRBV5-1 and TRBJ1-1 gives the full variable domain: KAGVTQTPRYLIKTRGQQVTLSCSPISGHRSVSWYQQTPGQGLQFLFEYFSETQRNKGNFPGRFSGRQFSNSRSEMNVSTLELGDSALYLCASITGGSAEAFFGQGTRLTVV.